The clone carrying this T cell receptor beta chain was observed many times. What it binds is not known. The germline gene is not matched at one end of the junction; a read error may be the cause. This specimen belongs to a study of response to subunit inactivated influenza vaccine. TCRdb processed the RT-PCR reads anew with MiXCR; each CDR3 protein has one entry. Among about 530,000 distinct CDR3 sequences, approximately 13% were seen once, and the ten largest hold around 13%. Per the germline V gene, CDR1 is SGHRS and CDR2 is YFSETQ. CDR3 length equals 16 residues. Study outcomes and limitations: Every seasonal influenza vaccination brings in few new T cells, the authors suggested.

Sequencing was performed on PBMCs from blood, taken about 40 days after vaccination. The sequence was collected from a man aged 50-60 years who received an inactivated influenza vaccine. The V call is TRBV5-1, the J call TRBJ2-7; no clear D. The CDR3 DNA reads as TGCGCCAGCCGCTTGGCCCCAGGACCTACCTCCTACGAGCAGTACTTC. As protein: CASRLAPGPTSYEQYF. The full variable domain, rest sourced from reference TRBV5-1 and TRBJ2-7, is KAGVTQTPRYLIKTRGQQVTLSCSPISGHRSVSWYQQTPGQGLQFLFEYFSETQRNKGNFPGRFSGRQFSNSRSEMNVSTLELGDSALYLCASRLAPGPTSYEQYFGPGTRLTVT.